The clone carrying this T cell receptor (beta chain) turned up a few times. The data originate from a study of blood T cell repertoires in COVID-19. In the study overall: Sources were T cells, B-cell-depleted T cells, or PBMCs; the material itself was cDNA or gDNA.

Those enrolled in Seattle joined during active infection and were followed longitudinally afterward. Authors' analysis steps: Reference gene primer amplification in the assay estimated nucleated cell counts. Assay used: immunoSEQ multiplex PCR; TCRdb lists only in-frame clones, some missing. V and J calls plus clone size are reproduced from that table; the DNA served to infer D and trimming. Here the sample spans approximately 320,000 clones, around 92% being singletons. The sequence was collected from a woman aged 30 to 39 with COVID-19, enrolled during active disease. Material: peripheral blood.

The CDR3 sequence: CASSERASTDTQYF. The CDR3 DNA reads as TGTGCCAGCAGCGAGAGGGCTAGCACAGATACGCAGTATTTT. The J gene is TRBJ2-3, the V gene TRBV5-8; a weak D match, TRBD2 (5 bases). The germline CDR1 and CDR2 sequences are SGHTS and YDEGEE. The CDR3 runs 14 residues. V lost 4 bases and J lost 0, with 9 bases in between.